One and the same sample provided the 2 T cell receptor beta chains below, sequenced in a study of shared T cell receptors in the human thymus. Clones were sequenced by immunoSEQ multiplex PCR, and TCRdb holds only the in-frame ones, with some missing. Among tens of thousands of clones listed, 90% to 95% were seen once. What was sequenced was thymocytes. These TCRs come from a human donor.

The rearrangement joins TRBV7-6 to TRBJ2-1; 8 bases agree with TRBD2. J was trimmed by 4 bases and V by 1 base; bases with no gene match: 3. The germline V gene has CDR1 SGHVS and CDR2 FNYEAQ. The CDR3 runs to 15 residues. CDR3 loop: CASSLDRLAYNEQFF. The CDR3 nucleotides read TGTGCCAGCAGCTTAGACCGACTAGCGTACAATGAGCAGTTCTTC.

V is TRBV5-5 and J is TRBJ1-4, with D unresolved. Germline V CDR1 and CDR2: SGHKS, YYEKEE (reference sequence). The CDR3 spans 20 residues. The ends were cut back, 1 base at V and 0 bases at J, with 22 bases in the middle. The CDR3 sequence: CASSLRDRRTHPATNEKLFF. The DNA for the CDR3 is TGTGCCAGCAGCTTGCGAGATCGACGCACCCATCCAGCAACTAATGAAAAACTGTTTTTT.